Listed below are T cell receptor beta chains from one sample, sequenced in a study of CD4 T cells in relation to SARS-CoV-2 and coronaviruses. TCRdb's table, derived via immunoSEQ multiplex PCR, lists solely in-frame clones and lacks some. The sample yields about 65,000 clones, about 87% seen once. Sample: memory CD4+ T cells from PBMCs. Every receptor here comes from a human donor in good health. CDR3s include the opening cysteine and the closing phenylalanine or tryptophan. The order of the fields is D gene, J gene, clone size, V gene, CDR3 protein, CDR3 DNA. A D gene is named only where the DNA matches it firmly. Size is omitted from some rows. Given values are once, few, many or a class for expanded clones.

NA TRBJ2-2 NA TRBV5-4 CASSKERGANTGELFF TGTGCCAGCAGCAAGGAGAGGGGGGCAAACACCGGGGAGCTGTTTTTT
NA TRBJ1-3 NA TRBV18 CASSPPVSGNTIYF TGTGCCAGCTCACCACCGGTCTCTGGAAACACCATATATTTT
TRBD1 TRBJ2-5 once TRBV5-1 CASSRGLSVVQETQYF TGCGCCAGCAGCAGGGGGCTTAGCGTCGTCCAAGAGACCCAGTACTTC
TRBD2 TRBJ2-7 NA TRBV5-4 CASSLRREGRYEQYF TGTGCCAGCAGCTTGAGGAGGGAGGGGAGGTACGAGCAGTACTTC
NA TRBJ1-2 few TRBV20-1 CSATGAYGYTF TGCAGTGCTACGGGTGCCTATGGCTACACCTTC
NA TRBJ2-5 NA TRBV3-1/TRBV3-2 CASSQRTLRLLGETQYF TGTGCCAGCAGCCAAAGGACGCTCCGGCTCCTGGGGGAGACCCAGTACTTC
NA TRBJ2-3 NA TRBV5-8 CASSQEVSTDTQYF TGTGCCAGCAGCCAGGAGGTTAGCACAGATACGCAGTATTTT
NA TRBJ1-1 NA TRBV6-6 CASREWGGRNTEAFF TGTGCCAGCAGGGAATGGGGGGGCAGGAACACTGAAGCTTTCTTT
TRBD1 TRBJ2-7 NA TRBV6-5 CASSRPGQGIEQYF TGTGCCAGCAGTCGACCGGGACAGGGCATCGAGCAGTACTTC
NA TRBJ2-3 NA TRBV5-1 CASSLFAAPSTDTQYF TGCGCCAGCAGCTTATTCGCGGCACCTAGCACAGATACGCAGTATTTT
TRBD2 TRBJ2-3 NA TRBV6-2/TRBV6-3 CASSPASGQLGDTQYF TGTGCCAGCAGCCCCGCTAGCGGTCAACTGGGAGATACGCAGTATTTT
NA TRBJ2-6 NA TRBV3-1/TRBV3-2 CASSHSQRANVLTF TGTGCCAGCAGCCACAGCCAGCGGGCCAACGTCCTGACTTTC
TRBD1 TRBJ2-2 medium-sized TRBV2 CASSEEQGANTGELFF TGTGCCAGCAGTGAAGAACAGGGGGCGAACACCGGGGAGCTGTTTTTT
TRBD2 TRBJ2-3 NA TRBV18 CASSPPSGKGGLRGGTPQYF TGTGCCAGCTCACCACCATCCGGGAAAGGCGGACTACGGGGGGGTACTCCGCAGTATTTT
TRBD1 TRBJ1-2 NA TRBV19 CASSRTGNYGYTF TGTGCCAGTAGTAGGACAGGGAACTATGGCTACACCTTC
TRBD2 TRBJ2-7 NA TRBV7-2 CASSSDPGLSGEQYF TGTGCCAGCAGCTCAGATCCGGGACTAAGCGGCGAGCAGTACTTC
NA TRBJ2-6 NA TRBV5-1 CASSLELRGVSGANVLTF TGCGCCAGCAGCTTGGAGCTGAGAGGGGTATCTGGGGCCAACGTCCTGACTTTC
TRBD2 TRBJ2-2 NA TRBV18 CASSPTSGETGELFF TGTGCCAGCTCACCGACTAGCGGGGAAACCGGGGAGCTGTTTTTT
NA TRBJ2-7 NA TRBV5-4 CASSPGQSSPYEQYF TGTGCCAGCAGCCCCGGACAGTCTTCCCCCTACGAGCAGTACTTC
NA TRBJ2-5 NA TRBV5-6 CASSLGVETQYF TGTGCCAGCAGCTTAGGCGTTGAGACCCAGTACTTC
NA TRBJ2-3 once TRBV6-6 CASSYRGADTQYF TGTGCCAGCAGTTACCGGGGGGCTGATACGCAGTATTTT
NA TRBJ2-5 NA TRBV2 CASSEALRGETQYF TGTGCCAGCAGTGAAGCGCTTCGTGGAGAGACCCAGTACTTC